The clone carrying this TCR beta chain was counted only a few times. Its antigen is as yet unknown. Time point described: week 35, safety follow-up. The content of each vaccine dose was 300 ug of mutant IDH1 20-mer peptide, and topical imiquimod accompanied it. Patients received eight vaccinations in weeks 1, 3, 5, 7, 11, 15, 19, 23. TCRdb's copy holds only in-frame clones and misses some; the assay was immunoSEQ multiplex PCR. The top ten hold 12% of the sample, which has about 48,000 clones, about three quarters seen once. This entry belongs to a study of a mutant IDH1 vaccine in newly diagnosed glioma. Whole-study context: Either 4-6 weeks after radiotherapy alone or alongside temozolomide, vaccination was begun. Patients' prior therapy spanned radiotherapy, temozolomide, or both; most underwent both.

Trimming took 4 bases from V and 4 from J, leaving 11 bases between them. This CDR3 region has 14 residues. Germline assignment: CDR1 MGHRA and CDR2 YSYEKL. Findings and limits, study-wide: Among patients, about 94% showed immune responses induced by the vaccine.

The input for sequencing was PBMCs, taken from a glioma patient whose treatment included an IDH1 peptide vaccine. The chain combines TRBV4-1 with TRBJ1-5; no reliable D call. The source of this sequence is a man between 35 and 55 years old with glioma. The CDR3 nucleotides are TGCGCCAGCAGCCCCCGGGCCCCAAATCAGCCCCAGCATTTT. Protein sequence: CASSPRAPNQPQHF.